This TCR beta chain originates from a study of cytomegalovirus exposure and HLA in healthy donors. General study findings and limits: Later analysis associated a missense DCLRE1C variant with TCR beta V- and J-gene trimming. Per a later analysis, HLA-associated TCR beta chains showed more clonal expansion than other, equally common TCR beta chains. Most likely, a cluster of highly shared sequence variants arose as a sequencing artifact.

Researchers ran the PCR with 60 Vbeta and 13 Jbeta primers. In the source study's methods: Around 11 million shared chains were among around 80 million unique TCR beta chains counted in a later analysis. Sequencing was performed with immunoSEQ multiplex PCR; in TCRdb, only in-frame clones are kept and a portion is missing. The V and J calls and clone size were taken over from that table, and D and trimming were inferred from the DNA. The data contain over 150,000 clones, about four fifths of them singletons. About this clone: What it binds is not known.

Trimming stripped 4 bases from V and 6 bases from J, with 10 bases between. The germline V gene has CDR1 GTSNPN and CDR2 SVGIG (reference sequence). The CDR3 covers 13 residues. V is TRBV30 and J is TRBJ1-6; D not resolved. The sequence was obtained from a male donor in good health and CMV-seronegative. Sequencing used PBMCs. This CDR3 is CAWTAAVNSPLHF. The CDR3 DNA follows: TGTGCCTGGACTGCGGCAGTTAATTCACCCCTCCACTTT.